This T cell receptor beta chain was sequenced for a study of regulatory T cells in long-lasting Graves disease. Study background: The term persistent Graves' disease signified upward of 5 years on antithyroid drugs with positive TSH receptor antibodies.

Study-wide findings and caveats: Favored usage of TRBV28, TRBJ1-2 and TRBJ2-5 was recorded in persistent disease.

HTBI primers from iRepertoire and Arm-PCR of CDR3 regions yielded the TCR beta libraries. TCRdb passed the multiplex PCR reads through MiXCR, listing each CDR3 protein once. The table lists about 460,000 distinct CDR3 sequences, around a fifth of them singletons. The germline V gene has CDR1 SGDLS and CDR2 YYNGEE. CDR3 length equals 17 residues. Trimming removed 3 bases from V and 5 bases from J, with 23 bases in between. A few counts support this clonotype. Its antigen is as yet unknown. Described time point: persistent/refractory GD, antithyroid drugs over 5 years with positive TRAb. RNA isolated from PBMCs was used to make the TCR library.

The chain carries TRBV9 and TRBJ2-5; D assignment may be TRBD1 or TRBD2 (5 bases each). The clonotype originates from a female donor with Graves disease. Sequenced here: peripheral blood mononuclear cells (PBMCs), sampled when the disease was refractory, from a patient treated with antithyroid drugs. The CDR3 DNA reads as TGTGCCAGCAGCGCGGGGCCCAGACCACACCCGGGGGAGACCCAGTACTTC. Translated: CASSAGPRPHPGETQYF.